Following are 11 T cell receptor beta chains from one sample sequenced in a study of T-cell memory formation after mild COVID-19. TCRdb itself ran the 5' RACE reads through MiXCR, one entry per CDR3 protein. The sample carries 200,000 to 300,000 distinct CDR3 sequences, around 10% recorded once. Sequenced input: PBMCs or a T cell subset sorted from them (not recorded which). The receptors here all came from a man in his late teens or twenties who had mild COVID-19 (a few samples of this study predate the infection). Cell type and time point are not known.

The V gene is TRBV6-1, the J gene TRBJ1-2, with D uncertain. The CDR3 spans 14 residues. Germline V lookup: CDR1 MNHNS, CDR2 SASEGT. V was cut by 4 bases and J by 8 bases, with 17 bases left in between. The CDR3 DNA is TGTGCCAGCAGTGGACCCCTTGAACCGCAAGGCTACACCTTC. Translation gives CASSGPLEPQGYTF.

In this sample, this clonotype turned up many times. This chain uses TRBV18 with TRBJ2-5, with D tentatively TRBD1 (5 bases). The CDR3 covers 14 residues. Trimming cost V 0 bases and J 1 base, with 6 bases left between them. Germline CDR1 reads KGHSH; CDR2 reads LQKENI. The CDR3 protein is CASSPPTGQETQYF. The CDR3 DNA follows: TGTGCCAGCTCACCACCCACAGGCCAAGAGACCCAGTACTTC.

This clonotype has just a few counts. The CDR3 reads CASSPSSSGGISRTQYF. Here the CDR3 DNA reads TGTGCCAGCAGCCCTAGCTCGAGCGGGGGGATCAGCAGGACGCAGTATTTT. The chain couples TRBV12-3 or TRBV12-4 to TRBJ2-3; the match to TRBD2 covers 9 bases. V shed 6 bases and J 9 bases; nucleotides not matched to a gene: 19. The CDR3 runs 17 residues.

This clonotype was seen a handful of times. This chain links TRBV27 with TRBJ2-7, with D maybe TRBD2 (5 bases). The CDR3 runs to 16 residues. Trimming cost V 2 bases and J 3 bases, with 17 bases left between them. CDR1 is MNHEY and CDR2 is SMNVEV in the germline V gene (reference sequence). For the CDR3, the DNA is TGTGCCAGCAGTTTAATGCCGAAATGGACTGACTACGAGCAGTACTTC. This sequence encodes CASSLMPKWTDYEQYF.

The CDR3 DNA reads TGTGCCAGCAGATCGACAGGGAACACCGGGGAGCTGTTTTTT. This encodes CASRSTGNTGELFF. The rearrangement links TRBV7-3 to TRBJ2-2; D perhaps matches TRBD1 (6 bases). The CDR3 loop spans 14 amino acids. Germline V gives CDR1 SGHTA, CDR2 FQGTGA. Trimming cost V 6 bases and J 1 base, with 9 bases left between them.

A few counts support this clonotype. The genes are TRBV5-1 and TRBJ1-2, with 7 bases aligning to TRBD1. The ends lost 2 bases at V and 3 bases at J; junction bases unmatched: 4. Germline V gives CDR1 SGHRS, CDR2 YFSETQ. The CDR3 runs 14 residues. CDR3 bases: TGCGCCAGCAGCTTTGGACAGGCGGACTATGGCTACACCTTC. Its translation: CASSFGQADYGYTF. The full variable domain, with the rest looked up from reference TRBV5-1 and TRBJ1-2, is KAGVTQTPRYLIKTRGQQVTLSCSPISGHRSVSWYQQTPGQGLQFLFEYFSETQRNKGNFPGRFSGRQFSNSRSEMNVSTLELGDSALYLCASSFGQADYGYTFGSGTRLTVV.

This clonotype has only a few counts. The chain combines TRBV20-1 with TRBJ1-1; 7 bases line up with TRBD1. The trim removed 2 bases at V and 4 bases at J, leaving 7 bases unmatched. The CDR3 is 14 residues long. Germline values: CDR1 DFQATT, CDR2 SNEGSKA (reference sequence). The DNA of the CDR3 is TGCAGTGCTAGACCAAGACAGGGAGGCACTGAAGCTTTCTTT. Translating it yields CSARPRQGGTEAFF.

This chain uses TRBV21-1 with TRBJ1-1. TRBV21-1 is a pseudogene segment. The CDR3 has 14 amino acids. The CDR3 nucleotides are TGTGCCCCTCAGCCGCGGGGGGAGAACACTGAAGCTTTCTTT. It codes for CAPQPRGENTEAFF.

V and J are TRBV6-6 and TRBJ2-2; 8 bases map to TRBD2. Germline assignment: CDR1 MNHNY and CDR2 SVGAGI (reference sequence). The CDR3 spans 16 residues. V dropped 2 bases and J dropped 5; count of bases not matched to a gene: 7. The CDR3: CASSYDGGARTGELFF. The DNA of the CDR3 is TGTGCCAGCAGTTACGACGGGGGGGCGCGGACCGGGGAGCTGTTTTTT.

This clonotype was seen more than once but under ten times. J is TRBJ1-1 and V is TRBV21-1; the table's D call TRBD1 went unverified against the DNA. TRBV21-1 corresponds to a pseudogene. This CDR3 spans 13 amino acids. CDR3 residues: CASSIRGRREAFF. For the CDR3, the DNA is TGTGCCAGCAGCATCCGGGGGCGCCGGGAAGCTTTCTTT.

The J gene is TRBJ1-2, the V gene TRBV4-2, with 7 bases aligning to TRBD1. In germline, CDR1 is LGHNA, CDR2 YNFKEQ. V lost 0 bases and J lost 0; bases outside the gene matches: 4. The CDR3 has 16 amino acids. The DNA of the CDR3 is TGTGCCAGCAGCCAAGATCTGGACAGGTCTAACTATGGCTACACCTTC. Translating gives CASSQDLDRSNYGYTF.